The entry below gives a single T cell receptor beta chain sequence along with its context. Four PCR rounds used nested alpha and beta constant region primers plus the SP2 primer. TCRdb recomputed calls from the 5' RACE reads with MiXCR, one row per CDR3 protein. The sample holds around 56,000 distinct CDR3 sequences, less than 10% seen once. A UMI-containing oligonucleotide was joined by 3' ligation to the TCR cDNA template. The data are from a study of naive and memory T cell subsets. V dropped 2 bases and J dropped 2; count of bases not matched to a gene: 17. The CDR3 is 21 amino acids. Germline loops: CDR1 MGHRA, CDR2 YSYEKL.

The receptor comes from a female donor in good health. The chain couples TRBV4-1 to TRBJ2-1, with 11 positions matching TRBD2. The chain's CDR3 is CASSQSPLAGGSKTPYNEQFF. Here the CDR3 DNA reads TGCGCCAGCAGCCAATCACCGCTAGCGGGGGGCAGCAAGACCCCCTACAATGAGCAGTTCTTC.